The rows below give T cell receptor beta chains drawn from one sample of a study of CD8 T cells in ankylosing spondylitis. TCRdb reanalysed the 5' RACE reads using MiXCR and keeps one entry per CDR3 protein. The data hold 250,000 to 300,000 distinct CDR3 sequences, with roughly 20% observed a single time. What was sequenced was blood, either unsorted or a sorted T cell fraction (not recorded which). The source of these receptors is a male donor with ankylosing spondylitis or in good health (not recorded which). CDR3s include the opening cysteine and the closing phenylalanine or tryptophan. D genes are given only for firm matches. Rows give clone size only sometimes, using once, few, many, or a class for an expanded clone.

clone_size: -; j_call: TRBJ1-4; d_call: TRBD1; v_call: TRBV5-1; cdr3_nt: TGCGCCAGCACCTATGACAGGGGAAATGAAAAACTGTTTTTT; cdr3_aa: CASTYDRGNEKLFF
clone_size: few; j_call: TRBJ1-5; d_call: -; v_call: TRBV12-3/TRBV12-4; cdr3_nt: TGTGCCAGCACCGTGGGGCAGAATCAGCCCCAGCATTTT; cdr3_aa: CASTVGQNQPQHF
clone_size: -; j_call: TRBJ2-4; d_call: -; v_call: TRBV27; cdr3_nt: TGTGCCAGCAGTAACCCTCCGGGGCCGGGGGCCAAAAACATTCAGTACTTC; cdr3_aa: CASSNPPGPGAKNIQYF
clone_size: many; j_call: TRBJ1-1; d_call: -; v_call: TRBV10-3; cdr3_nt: TGTGCCATCAGTGTGGGGATGGGCATGAACACTGAAGCTTTCTTT; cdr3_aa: CAISVGMGMNTEAFF
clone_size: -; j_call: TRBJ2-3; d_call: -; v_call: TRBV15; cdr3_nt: TGTGCCACCAGCGGGATGAACACAGATACGCAGTATTTT; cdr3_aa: CATSGMNTDTQYF
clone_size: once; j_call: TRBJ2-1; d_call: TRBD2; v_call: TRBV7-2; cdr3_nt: TGTGCCAGCAGCCCAACTCGACTAGCGGGATACAATGAGCAGTTCTTC; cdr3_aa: CASSPTRLAGYNEQFF
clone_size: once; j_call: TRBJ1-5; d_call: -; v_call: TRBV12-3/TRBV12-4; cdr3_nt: TGTGCCAGCAGACCGGACACAAACAGGACTCAGCCCCAGCATTTT; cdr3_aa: CASRPDTNRTQPQHF
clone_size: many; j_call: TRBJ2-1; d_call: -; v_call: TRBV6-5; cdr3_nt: TGTGCCAGCAGTTACGGGTCTGGGGGGGCTTCCGCCGATGAGCAGTTCTTC; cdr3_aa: CASSYGSGGASADEQFF
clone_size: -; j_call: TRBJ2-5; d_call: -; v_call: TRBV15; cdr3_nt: TGTGCCACCAGCAGAGCTCACGACGGGAGCGAGACCCAGTACTTC; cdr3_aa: CATSRAHDGSETQYF
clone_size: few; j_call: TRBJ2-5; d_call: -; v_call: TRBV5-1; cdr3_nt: TGCGCCAGCGTCTCGGACTGGGGATGGGAGACCCAGTACTTC; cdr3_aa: CASVSDWGWETQYF
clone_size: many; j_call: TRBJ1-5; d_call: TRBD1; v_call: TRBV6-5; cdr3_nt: TGTGCCAGCAGCCAGGGGGATCAGCCCCAGCATTTT; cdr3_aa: CASSQGDQPQHF
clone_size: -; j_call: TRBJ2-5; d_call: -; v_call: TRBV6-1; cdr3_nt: TGTGCCAGCACCAAATCTCCCAGGTCACAAGAGACCCAGTACTTC; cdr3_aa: CASTKSPRSQETQYF
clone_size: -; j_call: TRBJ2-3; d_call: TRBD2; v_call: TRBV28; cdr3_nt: TGTGCCAGCAGTCCTAGCGGCCAAGGGGCAGATACGCAGTATTTT; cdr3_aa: CASSPSGQGADTQYF
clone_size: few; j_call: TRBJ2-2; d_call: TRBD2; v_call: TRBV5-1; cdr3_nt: TGCGCCAGCAGCTTTAGCGGGAGGACCGGGGAGCTGTTTTTT; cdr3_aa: CASSFSGRTGELFF
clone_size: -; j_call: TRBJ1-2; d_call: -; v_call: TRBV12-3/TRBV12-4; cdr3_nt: TGTGCCAGCAGTTTGGACCTTATCTACTATGGCTACACCTTC; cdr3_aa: CASSLDLIYYGYTF
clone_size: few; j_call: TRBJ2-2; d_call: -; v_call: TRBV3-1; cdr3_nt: TGTGCCAGCACCCGCGGCACGAACACCGGGGAGCTGTTTTTT; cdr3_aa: CASTRGTNTGELFF
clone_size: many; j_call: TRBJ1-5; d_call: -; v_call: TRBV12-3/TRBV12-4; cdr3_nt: TGTGCCAGCAGTTTCGGTGTGGAGCCCCAGCATTTT; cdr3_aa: CASSFGVEPQHF
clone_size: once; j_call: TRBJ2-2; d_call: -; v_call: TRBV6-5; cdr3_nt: TGTGCCAGCAGTTATCCGGGCCAAGAGCTGTTTTTT; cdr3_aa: CASSYPGQELFF
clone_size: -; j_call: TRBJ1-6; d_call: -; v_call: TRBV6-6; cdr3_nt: TGTGCCAGCAGTTCCCCGAATTCACCCCTCCACTTT; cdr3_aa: CASSSPNSPLHF
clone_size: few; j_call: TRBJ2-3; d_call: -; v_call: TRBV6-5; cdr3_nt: TGTGCCAGCAGCAGGCAGGCAGATACGCAGTATTTT; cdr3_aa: CASSRQADTQYF
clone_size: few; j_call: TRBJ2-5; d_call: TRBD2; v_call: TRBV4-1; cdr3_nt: TGCGCCAGCAGCCAATTCGGGCTAGCGGGGAGTAATTCCCAAGAGACCCAGTACTTC; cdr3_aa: CASSQFGLAGSNSQETQYF
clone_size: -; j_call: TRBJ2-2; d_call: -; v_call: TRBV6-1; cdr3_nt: TGTGCCAGCAGTCGCCGGGCCTCCCTAGGAGGGGAGCTGTTTTTT; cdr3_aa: CASSRRASLGGELFF
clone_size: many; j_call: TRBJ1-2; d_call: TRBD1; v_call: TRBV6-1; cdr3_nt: TGTGCCAGCAGTCGACGTCGGGACAGCTATGGCTACACCTTC; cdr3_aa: CASSRRRDSYGYTF
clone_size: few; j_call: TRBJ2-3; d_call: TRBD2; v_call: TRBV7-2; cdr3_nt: TGTGCCAGCAGCTTACCGGCGGGAGGGCCGGGGACAGATACGCAGTATTTT; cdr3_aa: CASSLPAGGPGTDTQYF
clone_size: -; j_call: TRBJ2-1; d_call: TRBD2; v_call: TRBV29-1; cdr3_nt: TGCAGCACCCGGACGGGGGGGGGATTCTACAATGAGCAGTTCTTC; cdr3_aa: CSTRTGGGFYNEQFF
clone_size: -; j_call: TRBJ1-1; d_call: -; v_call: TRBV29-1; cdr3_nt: TGCAGCGTTGGCGACACCTCCCCGGACACTGAAGCTTTCTTT; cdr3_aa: CSVGDTSPDTEAFF
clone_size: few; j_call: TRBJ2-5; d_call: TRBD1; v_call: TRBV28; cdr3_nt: TGTGCCAGCAGTACCCCGATAAGGGACAGGGAGGTAGAGACCCAGTACTTC; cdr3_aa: CASSTPIRDREVETQYF
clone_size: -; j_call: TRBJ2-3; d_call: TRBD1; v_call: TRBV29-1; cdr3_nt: TGCAGCGTAACCGGGACAGGGGACTCGGATACGCAGTATTTT; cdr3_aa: CSVTGTGDSDTQYF
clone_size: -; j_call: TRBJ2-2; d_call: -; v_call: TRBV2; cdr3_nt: TGTGCCAGCAATTCGAGGGGAAGCGGGGAGCTGTTTTTT; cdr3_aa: CASNSRGSGELFF
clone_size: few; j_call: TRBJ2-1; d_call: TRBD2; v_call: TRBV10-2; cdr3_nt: TGCGCCAGCAGTGTCAGAGCGGGGGGTAGCAATGAGCAGTTCTTC; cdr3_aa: CASSVRAGGSNEQFF
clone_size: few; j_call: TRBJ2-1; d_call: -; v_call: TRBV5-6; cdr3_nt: TGTGCCAGCAGCTTACGGTTGGATGAGCAGTTCTTC; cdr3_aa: CASSLRLDEQFF
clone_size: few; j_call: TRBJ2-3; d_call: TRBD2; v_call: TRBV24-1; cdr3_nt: TGTGCCACCAGTGACCTGACTAGCGGGTACACAGATACGCAGTATTTT; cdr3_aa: CATSDLTSGYTDTQYF
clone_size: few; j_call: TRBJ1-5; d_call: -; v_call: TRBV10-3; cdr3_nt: TGTGCCATCAGTGAGAGGGCAGGGCCTTATAGCAATCAGCCCCAGCATTTT; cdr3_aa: CAISERAGPYSNQPQHF
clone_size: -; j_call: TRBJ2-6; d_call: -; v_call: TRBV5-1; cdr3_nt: TGCGCCAGCAGCTTGGCTCAGGTCCTCACTGGGGCCAACGTCCTGACTTTC; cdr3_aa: CASSLAQVLTGANVLTF
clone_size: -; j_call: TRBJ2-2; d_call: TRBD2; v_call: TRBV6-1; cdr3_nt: TGTGCCAGCACCTGGACTAGCGGTGACGGGGAGCTGTTTTTT; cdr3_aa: CASTWTSGDGELFF
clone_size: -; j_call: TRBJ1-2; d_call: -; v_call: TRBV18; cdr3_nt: TGTGCCAGCTCACCGGGACAAGGGGTTAACTATGGCTACACCTTC; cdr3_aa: CASSPGQGVNYGYTF
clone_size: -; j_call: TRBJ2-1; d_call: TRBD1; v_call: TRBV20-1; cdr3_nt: TGCAGTGCCACCGGACAGGGGGCGCAGACTGATGAGCAGTTCTTC; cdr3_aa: CSATGQGAQTDEQFF
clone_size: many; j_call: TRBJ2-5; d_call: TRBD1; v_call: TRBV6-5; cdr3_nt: TGTGCCAGCAGTTACGGGACAGGGGTTGAGACCCAGTACTTC; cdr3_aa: CASSYGTGVETQYF
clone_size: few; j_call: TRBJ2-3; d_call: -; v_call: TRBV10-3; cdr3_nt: TGTGCCATCAGTGAGATCAACCGGGCGACAGATACGCAGTATTTT; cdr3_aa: CAISEINRATDTQYF
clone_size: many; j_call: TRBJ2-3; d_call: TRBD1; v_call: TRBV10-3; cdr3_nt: TGTGCCACCAAGACGACAGGGGAATCGGATACGCAGTATTTT; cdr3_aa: CATKTTGESDTQYF
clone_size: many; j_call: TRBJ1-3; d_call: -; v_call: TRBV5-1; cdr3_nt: TGCGCCAGCAGCTTGGGCGGCGGAAACACCATATATTTT; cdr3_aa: CASSLGGGNTIYF
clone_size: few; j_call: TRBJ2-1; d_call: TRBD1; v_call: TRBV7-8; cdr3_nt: TGTGCCAGCAGCTTCCGGGACAGCTACAATGAGCAGTTCTTC; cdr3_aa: CASSFRDSYNEQFF
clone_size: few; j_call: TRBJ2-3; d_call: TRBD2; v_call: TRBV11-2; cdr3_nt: TGTGCCAGCAGCTTAACCCCATCACTAGCGGGGTATAGCACAGATACGCAGTATTTT; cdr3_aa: CASSLTPSLAGYSTDTQYF
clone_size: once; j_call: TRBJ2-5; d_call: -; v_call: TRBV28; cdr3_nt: TGTGCCAGCAGTAGCCAAGAAGAGACCCAGTACTTC; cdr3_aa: CASSSQEETQYF
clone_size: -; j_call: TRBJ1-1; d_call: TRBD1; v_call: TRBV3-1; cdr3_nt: TGTGCCAGCAGCCAAGATCTCACAGGGGGTCGCACTGAAGCTTTCTTT; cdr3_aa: CASSQDLTGGRTEAFF
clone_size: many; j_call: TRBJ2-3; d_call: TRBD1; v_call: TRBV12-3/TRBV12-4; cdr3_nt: TGCGCCAGCAGCTTGGACAGGGTCACAGATACGCAGTATTTT; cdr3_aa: CASSLDRVTDTQYF
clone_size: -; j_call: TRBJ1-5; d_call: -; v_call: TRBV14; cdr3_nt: TGTGCCAGCAGCCGTAATAGCAATCAGCCCCAGCATTTT; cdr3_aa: CASSRNSNQPQHF
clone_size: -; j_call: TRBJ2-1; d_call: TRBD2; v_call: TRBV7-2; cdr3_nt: TGTGTCAGCAGCTTCCAGCCACCGGGACTAGCGGATCGGGAGCAGTTCTTC; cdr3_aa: CVSSFQPPGLADREQFF
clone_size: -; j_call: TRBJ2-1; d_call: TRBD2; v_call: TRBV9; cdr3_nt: TGTGCCAGCAGCGTAGATAGCGGGAGAGGCACTGAGCAGTTCTTC; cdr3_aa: CASSVDSGRGTEQFF
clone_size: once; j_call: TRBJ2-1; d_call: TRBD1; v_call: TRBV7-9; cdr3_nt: TGTGCCAGCAGGCCTGACAGGGGATTTCGTAATGAGCAGTTCTTC; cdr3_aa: CASRPDRGFRNEQFF
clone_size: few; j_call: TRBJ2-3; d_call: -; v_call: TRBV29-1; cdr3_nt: TGCAGCGTCTCAGGGGTAGGCACAGATACGCAGTATTTT; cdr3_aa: CSVSGVGTDTQYF
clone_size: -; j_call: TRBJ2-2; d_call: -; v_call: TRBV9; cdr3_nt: TGTGCCAGCAGCGTAGAATTCGGGGAGCTGTTTTTT; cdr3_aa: CASSVEFGELFF
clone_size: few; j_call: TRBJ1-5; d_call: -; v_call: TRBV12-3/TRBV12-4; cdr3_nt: TGTGCCAGCAGTTCTTGGTTCGGTAGCAATCAGCCCCAGCATTTT; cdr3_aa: CASSSWFGSNQPQHF
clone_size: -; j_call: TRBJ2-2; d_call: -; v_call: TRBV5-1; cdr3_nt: TGCGTCAGCAGGGCCTGGGCAGAGAACACCGGGGAGCTGTTTTTT; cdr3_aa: CVSRAWAENTGELFF
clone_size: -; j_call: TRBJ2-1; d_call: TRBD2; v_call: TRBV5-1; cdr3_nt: TGCGCCAGCAGCCCGGGACTAATGGGTCAGGTTTACAATGAGCAGTTCTTC; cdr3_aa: CASSPGLMGQVYNEQFF
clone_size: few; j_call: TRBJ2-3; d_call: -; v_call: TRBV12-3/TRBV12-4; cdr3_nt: TGTGCCAGCACCCTACTCACAGATACGCAGTATTTT; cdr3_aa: CASTLLTDTQYF
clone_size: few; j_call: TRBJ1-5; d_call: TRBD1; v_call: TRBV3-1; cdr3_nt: TGTGCCAGCGGACAGGGTAATCAGCCCCAGCATTTT; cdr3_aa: CASGQGNQPQHF
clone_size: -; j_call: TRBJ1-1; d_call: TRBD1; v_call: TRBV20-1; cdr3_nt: TGCAGTGCCGGACAGGCCGCGAACACTGAAGCTTTCTTT; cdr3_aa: CSAGQAANTEAFF
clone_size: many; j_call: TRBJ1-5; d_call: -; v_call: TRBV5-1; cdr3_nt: TGCGCCAGCAGCTTGGGGCCGGGGCCCGATCAGCCCCAGCATTTT; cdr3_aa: CASSLGPGPDQPQHF
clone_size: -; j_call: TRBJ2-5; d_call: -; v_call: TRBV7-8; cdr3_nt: TGTGCCAGCAGCCAGGGGCCAAAGACCCAGTACTTC; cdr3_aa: CASSQGPKTQYF